The 8 T cell receptor beta chains given below trace back to one sample, sequenced in a study of cytotoxic CD8 clonotypes in ibrutinib-treated CLL. Sequenced by immunoSEQ multiplex PCR; TCRdb stores in-frame clones only, minus some. This repertoire shows 150,000 to 250,000 clones, approximately 72% found once; its top ten account for around 15%. This material consisted of PBMCs, taken after 24 months of ibrutinib treatment. The receptors stem from a human donor with chronic lymphocytic leukemia.

With regard to this clone: Within the sample, other DNA sequences also encode this same CDR3. The rearrangement joins TRBV6-5 to TRBJ1-2; no clear D. The germline V gene encodes CDR1 MNHEY and CDR2 SVGAGI. V dropped 3 bases and J dropped 2 bases, with 7 bases sitting between them. CDR3 length: 13 residues. CDR3 DNA sequence: TGTGCCAGCAGTTATGGCCAGAACTATGGCTACACCTTC. It codes for CASSYGQNYGYTF.

The chain uses TRBV7-9 and TRBJ1-4; 8 nucleotides match TRBD1. The ends lost 4 bases at V and 4 bases at J; junction bases unmatched: 2. The germline gives CDR1 SEHNR, CDR2 FQNEAQ (reference sequence). The CDR3 spans 14 residues. CDR3 in amino acids: CASSSDRGNEKLFF. The CDR3 nucleotides are TGTGCCAGCAGCTCCGACAGGGGTAATGAAAAACTGTTTTTT.

This clone was counted between two and nine times. V usage is TRBV28 and J usage is TRBJ2-1, with D perhaps given as TRBD1 or TRBD2 (5 bases each). The V end was cut by 1 base, the J end by 8 bases, with 15 bases between. Germline CDR1 MDHEN, CDR2 SYDVKM. The CDR3 covers 15 residues. CDR3 in amino acids: CASSLSGGVVHEQFF. The CDR3 nucleotides are TGTGCCAGCAGTTTATCTGGGGGAGTGGTCCATGAGCAGTTCTTC.

A few counts support this clone. This sequence joins TRBV4-1 and TRBJ1-2; unclear D gene. CDR1 is MGHRA, CDR2 YSYEKL, per germline. This CDR3 region has 13 residues. The V end was cut by 5 bases, the J end by 4 bases, with 11 bases between. CDR3 sequence: CASSSSHGYGYTF. Here the CDR3 DNA reads TGCGCCAGCAGCTCGAGTCACGGCTATGGCTACACCTTC.

The table lists this clone with a few counts. The chain employs TRBV30 and TRBJ2-2, with 8 bases fitting TRBD1. The junction had 13 bases not matched to a gene; V was cut back by 4 bases and J by 3 bases. Germline CDR1 GTSNPN, CDR2 SVGIG (reference sequence). This CDR3 is 17 amino acids long. The CDR3, as DNA: TGTGCCTGGAAAGACGGTTGGCAGGGGGCCTACACCGGGGAGCTGTTTTTT. It codes for CAWKDGWQGAYTGELFF.

This chain links TRBV5-1 with TRBJ1-1; D gene unclear. This CDR3 has 15 residues. The germline CDR1 and CDR2 sequences are SGHRS and YFSETQ. V was clipped by 2 bases and J by 0 bases, with 11 bases between them. The CDR3 DNA follows: TGCGCCAGCAGCTTCTTTCAGACCATGAACACTGAAGCTTTCTTT. It codes for CASSFFQTMNTEAFF.

The CDR3 DNA reads as TGTGCCAGCATTATCTGGGCTGGGGCCAACGTCCTGACTTTC. This sequence encodes CASIIWAGANVLTF. This rearrangement joins TRBV6-1 to TRBJ2-6; D is unresolved. Germline V CDR1 and CDR2: MNHNS, SASEGT. The CDR3 has 14 residues. V lost 7 bases to trimming and J lost 2 bases, with 9 bases between them.

The chain couples TRBV9 to TRBJ2-7; D ambiguous. V dropped 0 bases and J dropped 0 bases, with 10 bases sitting between them. The length of the CDR3 is 15 residues. Germline values: CDR1 SGDLS, CDR2 YYNGEE. The CDR3 nucleotides read TGTGCCAGCAGCGTAGGATCCAGTCCCTCCTACGAGCAGTACTTC. It is translated as CASSVGSSPSYEQYF.